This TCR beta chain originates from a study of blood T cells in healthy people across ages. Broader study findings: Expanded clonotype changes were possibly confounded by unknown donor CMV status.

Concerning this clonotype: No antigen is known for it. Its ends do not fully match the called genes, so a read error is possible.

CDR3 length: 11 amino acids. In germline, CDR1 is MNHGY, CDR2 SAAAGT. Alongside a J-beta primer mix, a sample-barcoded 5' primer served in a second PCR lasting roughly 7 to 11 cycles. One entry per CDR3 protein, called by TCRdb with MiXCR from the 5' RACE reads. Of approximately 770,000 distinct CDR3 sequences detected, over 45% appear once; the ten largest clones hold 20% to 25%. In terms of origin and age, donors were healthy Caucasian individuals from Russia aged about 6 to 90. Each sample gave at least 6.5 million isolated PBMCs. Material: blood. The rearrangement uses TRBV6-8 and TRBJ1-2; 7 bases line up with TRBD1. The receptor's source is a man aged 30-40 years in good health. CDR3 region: CASSGGCGCTF. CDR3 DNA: TGTGCCAGCTCAGGGGGATGTGGCTGCACCTTC.